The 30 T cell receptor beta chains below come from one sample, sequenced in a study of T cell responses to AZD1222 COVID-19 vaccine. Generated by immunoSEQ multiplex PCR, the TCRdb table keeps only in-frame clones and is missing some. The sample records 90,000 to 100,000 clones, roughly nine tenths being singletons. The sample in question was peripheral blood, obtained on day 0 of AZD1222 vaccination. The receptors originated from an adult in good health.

This CDR3 is CASSLEARYGYTF. The CDR3 region has the DNA TGCGCCAGCAGCTTGGAGGCACGTTATGGCTACACCTTC. The V gene is TRBV5-1, the J gene TRBJ1-2; the D is unclear. Germline CDR1 SGHRS, CDR2 YFSETQ. The CDR3 has 13 residues. V was pared by 0 bases and J by 5 bases, with 8 bases between.

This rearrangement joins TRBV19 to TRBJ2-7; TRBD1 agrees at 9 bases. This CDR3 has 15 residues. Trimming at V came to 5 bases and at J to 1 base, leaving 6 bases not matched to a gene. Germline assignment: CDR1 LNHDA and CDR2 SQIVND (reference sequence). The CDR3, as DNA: TGTGCCAGTAGTTCCGCCGGGACAGGGTCCTACGAGCAGTACTTC. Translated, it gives CASSSAGTGSYEQYF.

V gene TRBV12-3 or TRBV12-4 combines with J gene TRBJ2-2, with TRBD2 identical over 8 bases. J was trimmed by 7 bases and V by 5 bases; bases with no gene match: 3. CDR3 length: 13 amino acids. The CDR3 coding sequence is TGTGCCAGCAGTCTACGGGGGGGCGGGGAGCTGTTTTTT. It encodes CASSLRGGGELFF.

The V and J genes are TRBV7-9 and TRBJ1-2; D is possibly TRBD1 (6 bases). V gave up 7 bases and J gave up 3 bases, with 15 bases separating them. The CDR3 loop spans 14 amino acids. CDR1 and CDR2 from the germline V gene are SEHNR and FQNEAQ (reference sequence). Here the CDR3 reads CASTQQGGYYGYTF. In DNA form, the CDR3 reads TGTGCCAGCACCCAACAAGGGGGGTACTATGGCTACACCTTC.

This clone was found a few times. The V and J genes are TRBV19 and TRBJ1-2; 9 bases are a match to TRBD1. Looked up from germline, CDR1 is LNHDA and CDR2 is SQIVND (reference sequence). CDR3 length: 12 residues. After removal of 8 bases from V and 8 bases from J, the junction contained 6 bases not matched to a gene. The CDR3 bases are TGTGCCAGTGCGGACAGGGGACGCGGCTACACCTTC. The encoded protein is CASADRGRGYTF.

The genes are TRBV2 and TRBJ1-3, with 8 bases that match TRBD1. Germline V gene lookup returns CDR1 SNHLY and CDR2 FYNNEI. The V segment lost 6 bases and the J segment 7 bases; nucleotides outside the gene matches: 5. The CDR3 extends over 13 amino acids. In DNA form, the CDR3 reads TGTGCCAGCAGGGCCCGGGACAGGAACACCATATATTTT. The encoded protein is CASRARDRNTIYF.

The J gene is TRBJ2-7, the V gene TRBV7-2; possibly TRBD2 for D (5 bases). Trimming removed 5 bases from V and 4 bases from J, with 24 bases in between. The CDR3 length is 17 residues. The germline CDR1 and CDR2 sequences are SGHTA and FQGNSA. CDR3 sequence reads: CASSPFSRAAGSYEQYF. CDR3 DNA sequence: TGTGCCAGCAGCCCTTTCTCGAGAGCGGCTGGTTCTTACGAGCAGTACTTC.

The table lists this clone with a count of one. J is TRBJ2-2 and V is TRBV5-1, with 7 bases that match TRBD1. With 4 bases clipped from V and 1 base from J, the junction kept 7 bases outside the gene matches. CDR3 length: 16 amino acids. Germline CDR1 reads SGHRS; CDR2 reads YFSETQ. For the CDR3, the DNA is TGCGCCAGCAGCAAAGTAACAGGGGTGAACACCGGGGAGCTGTTTTTT. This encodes CASSKVTGVNTGELFF.

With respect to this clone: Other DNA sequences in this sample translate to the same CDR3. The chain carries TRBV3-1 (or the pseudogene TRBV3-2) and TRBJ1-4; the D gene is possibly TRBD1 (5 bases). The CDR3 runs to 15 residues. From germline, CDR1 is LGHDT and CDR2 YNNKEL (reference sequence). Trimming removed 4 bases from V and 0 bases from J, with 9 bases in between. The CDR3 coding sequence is TGTGCCAGCAGCCCGCGGGGGGCAACTAATGAAAAACTGTTTTTT. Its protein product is CASSPRGATNEKLFF.

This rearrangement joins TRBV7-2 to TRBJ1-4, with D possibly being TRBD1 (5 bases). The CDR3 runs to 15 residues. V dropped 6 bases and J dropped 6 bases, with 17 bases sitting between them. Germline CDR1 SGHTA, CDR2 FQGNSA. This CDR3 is CASSYSPGFDEKLFF. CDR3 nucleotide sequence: TGTGCCAGCAGTTATAGCCCAGGGTTTGATGAAAAACTGTTTTTT.

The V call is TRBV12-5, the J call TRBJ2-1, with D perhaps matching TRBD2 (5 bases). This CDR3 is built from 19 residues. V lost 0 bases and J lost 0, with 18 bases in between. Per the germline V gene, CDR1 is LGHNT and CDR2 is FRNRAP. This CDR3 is CASGLVGSVEGSSYNEQFF. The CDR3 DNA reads TGTGCTAGTGGTTTGGTAGGGTCTGTAGAGGGAAGCTCCTACAATGAGCAGTTCTTC.

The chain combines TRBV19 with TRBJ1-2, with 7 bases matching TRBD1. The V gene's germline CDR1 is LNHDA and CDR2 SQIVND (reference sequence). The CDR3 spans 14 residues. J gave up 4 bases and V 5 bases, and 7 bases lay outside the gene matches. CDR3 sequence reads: CASSLGQSTYGYTF. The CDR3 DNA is TGTGCCAGTAGTTTGGGACAGTCGACCTATGGCTACACCTTC.

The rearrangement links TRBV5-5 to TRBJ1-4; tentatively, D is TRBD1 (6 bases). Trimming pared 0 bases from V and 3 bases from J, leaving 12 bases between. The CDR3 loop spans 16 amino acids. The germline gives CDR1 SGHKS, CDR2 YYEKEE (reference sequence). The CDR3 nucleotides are TGTGCCAGCAGCTTGGTTACGGGGGCTGCTAATGAAAAACTGTTTTTT. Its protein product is CASSLVTGAANEKLFF.

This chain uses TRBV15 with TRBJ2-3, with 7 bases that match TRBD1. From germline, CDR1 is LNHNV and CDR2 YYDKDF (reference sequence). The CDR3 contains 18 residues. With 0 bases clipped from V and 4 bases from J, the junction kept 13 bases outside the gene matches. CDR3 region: CATSRELPGQTFADTQYF. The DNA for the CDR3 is TGTGCCACCAGCAGAGAGCTTCCGGGACAGACGTTTGCAGATACGCAGTATTTT.

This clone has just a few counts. This CDR3 reads CASSPSTGGGYEQYF. As DNA, the CDR3 is TGTGCCAGCTCACCTTCAACAGGTGGGGGGTACGAGCAGTACTTC. V usage is TRBV18 and J usage is TRBJ2-7, with D perhaps matching TRBD2 (6 bases). V dropped 3 bases and J dropped 4 bases, with 16 bases sitting between them. Germline-derived CDR1 and CDR2 are KGHSH and LQKENI. The CDR3 is made up of 15 amino acids.

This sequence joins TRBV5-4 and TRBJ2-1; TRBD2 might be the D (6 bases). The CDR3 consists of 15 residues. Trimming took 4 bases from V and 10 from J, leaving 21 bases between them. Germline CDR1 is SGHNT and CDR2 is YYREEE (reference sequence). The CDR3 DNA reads TGTGCCAGCAGCACCACTAGCCCTCCCCGGGAAGAGCAGTTCTTC. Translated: CASSTTSPPREEQFF.

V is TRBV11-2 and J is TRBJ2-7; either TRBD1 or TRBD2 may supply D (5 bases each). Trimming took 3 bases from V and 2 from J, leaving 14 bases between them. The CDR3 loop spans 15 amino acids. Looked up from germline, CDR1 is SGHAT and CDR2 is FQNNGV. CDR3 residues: CASSFTGTAPYEQYF. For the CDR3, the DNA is TGTGCCAGCAGCTTTACCGGGACCGCTCCCTACGAGCAGTACTTC.

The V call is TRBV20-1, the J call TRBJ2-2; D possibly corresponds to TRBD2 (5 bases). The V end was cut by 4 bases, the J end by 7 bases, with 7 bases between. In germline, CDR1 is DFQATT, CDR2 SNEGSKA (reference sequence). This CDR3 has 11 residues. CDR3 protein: CSATSFGELFF. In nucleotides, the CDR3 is TGCAGTGCTACTAGCTTCGGGGAGCTGTTTTTT.

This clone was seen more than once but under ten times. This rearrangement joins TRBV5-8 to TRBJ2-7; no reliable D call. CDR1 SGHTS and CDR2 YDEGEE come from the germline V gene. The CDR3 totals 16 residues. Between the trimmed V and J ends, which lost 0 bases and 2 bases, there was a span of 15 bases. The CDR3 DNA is TGTGCCAGCAGCTTGGCCGTGGGAATTAGGCCCTACGAGCAGTACTTC. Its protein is CASSLAVGIRPYEQYF. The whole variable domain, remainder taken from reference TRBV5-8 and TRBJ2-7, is EAGVTQSPTHLIKTRGQQATLRCSPISGHTSVYWYQQALGLGLQFLLWYDEGEERNRGNFPPRFSGRQFPNYSSELNVNALELEDSALYLCASSLAVGIRPYEQYFGPGTRLTVT.

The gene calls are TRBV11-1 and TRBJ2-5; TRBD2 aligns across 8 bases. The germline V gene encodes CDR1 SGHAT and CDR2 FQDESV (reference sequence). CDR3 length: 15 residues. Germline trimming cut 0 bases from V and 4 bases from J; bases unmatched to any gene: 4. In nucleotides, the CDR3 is TGTGCCAGCAGCTTAGCTGGGACTAGGCGAGAGACCCAGTACTTC. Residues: CASSLAGTRRETQYF. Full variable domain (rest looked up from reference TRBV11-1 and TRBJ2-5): EAEVAQSPRYKITEKSQAVAFWCDPISGHATLYWYRQILGQGPELLVQFQDESVVDDSQLPKDRFSAERLKGVDSTLKIQPAELGDSAMYLCASSLAGTRRETQYFGPGTRLLVL.

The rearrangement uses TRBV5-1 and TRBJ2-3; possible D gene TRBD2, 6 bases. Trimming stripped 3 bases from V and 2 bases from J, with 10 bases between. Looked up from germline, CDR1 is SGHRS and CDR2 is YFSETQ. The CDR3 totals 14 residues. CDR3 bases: TGCGCCAGCAGCTGGGACTCATACACAGATACGCAGTATTTT. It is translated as CASSWDSYTDTQYF.

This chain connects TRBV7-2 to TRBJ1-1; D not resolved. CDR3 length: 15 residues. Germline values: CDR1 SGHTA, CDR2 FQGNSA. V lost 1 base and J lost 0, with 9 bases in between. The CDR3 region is CASSLGGVMNTEAFF. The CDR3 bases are TGTGCCAGCAGCTTAGGAGGAGTCATGAACACTGAAGCTTTCTTT.

The CDR3 loop is CASSLSAGGWTDTQYF. In nucleotides, the CDR3 is TGTGCCAGCAGTTTATCTGCGGGGGGATGGACAGATACGCAGTATTTT. This chain uses TRBV28 with TRBJ2-3; 8 nucleotides line up with TRBD2. V lost 1 base and J lost 3; bases outside the gene matches: 6. The germline V gene has CDR1 MDHEN and CDR2 SYDVKM. CDR3 length equals 16 residues.

DNA of the CDR3: TGTGCCAGCAGTTTAAAGGGGGCTTTTGGTACGCAGTATTTT. Translated: CASSLKGAFGTQYF. This sequence joins TRBV28 and TRBJ2-3; TRBD1 matches 7 bases. J was trimmed by 8 bases and V by 2 bases; bases with no gene match: 7. This CDR3 region has 14 residues. Germline lookup yields CDR1 MDHEN and CDR2 SYDVKM.

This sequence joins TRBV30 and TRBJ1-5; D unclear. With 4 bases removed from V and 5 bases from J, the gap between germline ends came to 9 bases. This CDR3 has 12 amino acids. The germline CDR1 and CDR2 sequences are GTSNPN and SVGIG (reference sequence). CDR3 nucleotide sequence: TGTGCCTGGATGGCGTGTTATCAGCCCCAGCATTTT. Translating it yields CAWMACYQPQHF.

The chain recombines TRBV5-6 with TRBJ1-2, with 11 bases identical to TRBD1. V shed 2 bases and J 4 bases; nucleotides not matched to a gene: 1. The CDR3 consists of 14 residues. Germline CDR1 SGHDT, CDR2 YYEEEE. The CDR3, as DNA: TGTGCCAGCAGCTTCGGGACAGGGGGCTATGGCTACACCTTC. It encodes CASSFGTGGYGYTF.

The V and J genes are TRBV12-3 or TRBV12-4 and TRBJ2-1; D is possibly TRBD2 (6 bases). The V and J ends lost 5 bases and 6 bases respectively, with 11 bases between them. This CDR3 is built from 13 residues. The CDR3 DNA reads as TGTGCCAGCAGTCCGACTAGGAGCAATGAGCAGTTCTTC. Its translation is CASSPTRSNEQFF.

The CDR3 DNA is TGCGCCAGCAGCCTGACCTTTCCTAATGAAAAACTGTTTTTT. Translating gives CASSLTFPNEKLFF. The chain combines TRBV5-1 with TRBJ1-4; no clear D. The CDR3 consists of 14 residues. The V and J ends lost 4 bases and 3 bases respectively, with 10 bases between them. Germline CDR1 SGHRS, CDR2 YFSETQ. The full variable domain, its missing parts supplied by reference TRBV5-1 and TRBJ1-4, is KAGVTQTPRYLIKTRGQQVTLSCSPISGHRSVSWYQQTPGQGLQFLFEYFSETQRNKGNFPGRFSGRQFSNSRSEMNVSTLELGDSALYLCASSLTFPNEKLFFGSGTQLSVL.

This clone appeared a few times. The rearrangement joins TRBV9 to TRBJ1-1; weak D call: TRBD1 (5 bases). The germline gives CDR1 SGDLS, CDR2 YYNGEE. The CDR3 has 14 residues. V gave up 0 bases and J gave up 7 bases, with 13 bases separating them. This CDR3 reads CASSVVAGTSEAFF. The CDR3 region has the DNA TGTGCCAGCAGCGTAGTAGCGGGGACCAGTGAAGCTTTCTTT.

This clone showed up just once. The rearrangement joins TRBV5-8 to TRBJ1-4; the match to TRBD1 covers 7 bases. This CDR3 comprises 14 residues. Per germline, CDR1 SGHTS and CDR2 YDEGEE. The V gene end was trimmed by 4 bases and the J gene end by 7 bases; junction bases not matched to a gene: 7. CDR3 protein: CASSLRQGREKLFF. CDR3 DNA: TGTGCCAGCAGCCTAAGACAGGGTCGTGAAAAACTGTTTTTT.